The present T cell receptor beta chain was sequenced within a study of cytomegalovirus exposure and HLA in healthy donors. PCR was performed using 60 Vbeta and 13 Jbeta primers. Sequencing used immunoSEQ multiplex PCR; TCRdb keeps in-frame clones, though not all of them. The sample holds over 150,000 clones, over 65% seen once. The study's findings and limits: Among the most significant clusters, several appeared linked to common viral pathogens in a later analysis.

A remark on this clone: Its matching antigen is unknown.

Sample: PBMCs. The receptor was derived from a woman aged 60-75 years in good health and CMV-seropositive.

CDR3 DNA: TGTGCCAGCAGTCCCCGAGGGGGTACTGAAGCTTTCTTT. This sequence encodes CASSPRGGTEAFF. V gene TRBV28 combines with J gene TRBJ1-1, with D perhaps TRBD1 (6 bases). There are 13 residues in the CDR3. Germline assignment: CDR1 MDHEN and CDR2 SYDVKM. The V end was cut by 5 bases, the J end by 5 bases, with 12 bases between.